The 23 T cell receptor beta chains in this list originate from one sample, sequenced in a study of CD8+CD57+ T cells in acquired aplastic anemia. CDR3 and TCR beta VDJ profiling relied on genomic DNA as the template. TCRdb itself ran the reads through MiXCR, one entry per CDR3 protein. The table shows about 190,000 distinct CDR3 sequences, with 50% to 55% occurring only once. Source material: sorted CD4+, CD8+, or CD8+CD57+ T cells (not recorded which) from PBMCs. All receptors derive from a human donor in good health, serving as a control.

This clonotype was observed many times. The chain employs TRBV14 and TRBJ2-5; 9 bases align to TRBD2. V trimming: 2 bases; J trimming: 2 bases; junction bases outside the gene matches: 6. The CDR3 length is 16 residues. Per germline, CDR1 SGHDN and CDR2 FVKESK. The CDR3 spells CASSQPAAGGQETQYF. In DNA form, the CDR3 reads TGTGCCAGCAGCCAACCCGCGGCGGGGGGGCAAGAGACCCAGTACTTC.

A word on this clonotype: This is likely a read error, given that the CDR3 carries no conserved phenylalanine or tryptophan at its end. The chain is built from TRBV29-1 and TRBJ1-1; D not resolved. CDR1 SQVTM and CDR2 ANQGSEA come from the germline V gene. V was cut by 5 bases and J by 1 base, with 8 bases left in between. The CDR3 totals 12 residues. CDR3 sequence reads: CSVRGANTEAFS. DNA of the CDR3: TGCAGCGTTCGGGGTGCGAACACTGAAGCTTTCTCT.

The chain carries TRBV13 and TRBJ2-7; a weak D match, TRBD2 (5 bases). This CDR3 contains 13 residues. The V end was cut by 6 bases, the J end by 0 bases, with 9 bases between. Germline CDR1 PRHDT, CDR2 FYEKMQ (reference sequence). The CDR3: CASRSRDSYEQYV. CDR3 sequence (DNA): TGTGCCAGCAGGTCCCGGGACTCCTACGAGCAGTACGTC.

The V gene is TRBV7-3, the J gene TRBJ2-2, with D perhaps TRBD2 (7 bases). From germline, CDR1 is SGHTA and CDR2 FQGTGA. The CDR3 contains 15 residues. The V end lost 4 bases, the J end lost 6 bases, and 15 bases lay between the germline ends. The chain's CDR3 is CASSSRGGQAGELFF. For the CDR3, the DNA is TGTGCCAGCAGCTCCCGCGGGGGCCAGGCCGGGGAGCTGTTTTTT.

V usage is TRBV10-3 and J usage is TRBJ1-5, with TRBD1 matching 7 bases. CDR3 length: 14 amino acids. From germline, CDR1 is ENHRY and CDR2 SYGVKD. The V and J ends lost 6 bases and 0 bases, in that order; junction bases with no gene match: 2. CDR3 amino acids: CAIRGTDSNQPQHF. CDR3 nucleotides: TGTGCCATCAGGGGGACAGATAGCAATCAGCCCCAGCATTTT.

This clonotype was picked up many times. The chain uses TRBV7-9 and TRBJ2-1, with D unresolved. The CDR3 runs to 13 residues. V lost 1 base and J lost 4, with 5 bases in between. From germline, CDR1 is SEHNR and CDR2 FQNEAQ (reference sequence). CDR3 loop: CASSLEQYNEQFF. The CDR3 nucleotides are TGTGCCAGCAGCTTAGAACAGTACAATGAGCAGTTCTTC. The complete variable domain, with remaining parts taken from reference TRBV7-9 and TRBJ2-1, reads DTGVSQNPRHKITKRGQNVTFRCDPISEHNRLYWYRQTLGQGPEFLTYFQNEAQLEKSRLLSDRFSAERPKGSFSTLEIQRTEQGDSAMYLCASSLEQYNEQFFGPGTRLTVL.

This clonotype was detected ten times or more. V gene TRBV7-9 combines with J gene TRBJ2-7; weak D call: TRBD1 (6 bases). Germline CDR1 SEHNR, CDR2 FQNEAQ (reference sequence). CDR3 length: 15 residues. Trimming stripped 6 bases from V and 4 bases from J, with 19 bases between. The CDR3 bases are TGTGCCAGCAGTTCAACAGGACAGTTAATTTACGAGCAGTACTTC. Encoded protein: CASSSTGQLIYEQYF.

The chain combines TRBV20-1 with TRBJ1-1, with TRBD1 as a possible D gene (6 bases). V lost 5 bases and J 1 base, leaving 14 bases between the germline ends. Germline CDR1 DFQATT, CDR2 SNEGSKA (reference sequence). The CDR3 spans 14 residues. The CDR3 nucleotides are TGCAGTGCTCTCCTCTCGACAGGGAACACTGAAGCTTTCTTT. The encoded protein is CSALLSTGNTEAFF.

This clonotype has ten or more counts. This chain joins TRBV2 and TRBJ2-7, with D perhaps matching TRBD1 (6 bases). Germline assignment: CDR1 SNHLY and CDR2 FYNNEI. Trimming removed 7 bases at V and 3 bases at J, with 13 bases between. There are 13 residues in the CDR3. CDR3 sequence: CASKRTAFYEQYF. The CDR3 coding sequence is TGTGCCAGCAAAAGGACAGCCTTCTACGAGCAGTACTTC.

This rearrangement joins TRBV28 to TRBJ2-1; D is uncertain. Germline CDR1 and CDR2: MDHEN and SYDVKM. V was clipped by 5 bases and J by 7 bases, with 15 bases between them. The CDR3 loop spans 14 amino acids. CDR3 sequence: CASSKADGGNEQFF. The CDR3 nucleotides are TGTGCCAGCAGTAAGGCGGACGGTGGGAATGAGCAGTTCTTC.

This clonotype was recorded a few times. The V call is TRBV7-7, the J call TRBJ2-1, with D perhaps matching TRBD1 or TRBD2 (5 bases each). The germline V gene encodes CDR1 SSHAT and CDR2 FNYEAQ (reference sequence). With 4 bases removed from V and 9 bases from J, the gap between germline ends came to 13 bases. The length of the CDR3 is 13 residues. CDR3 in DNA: TGTGCCAGCAGCTCCACCCCAGGGAGTGAGCAGTTCTTC. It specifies CASSSTPGSEQFF.

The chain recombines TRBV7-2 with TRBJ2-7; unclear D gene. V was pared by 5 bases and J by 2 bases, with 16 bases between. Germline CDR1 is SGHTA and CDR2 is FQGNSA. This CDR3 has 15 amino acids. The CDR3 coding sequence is TGTGCCAGCAGCCAGGAACAGTTGGTCCCCTACGAGCAGTACTTC. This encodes CASSQEQLVPYEQYF. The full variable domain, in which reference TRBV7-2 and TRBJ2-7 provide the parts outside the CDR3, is GAGVSQSPSNKVTEKGKDVELRCDPISGHTALYWYRQSLGQGLEFLIYFQGNSAPDKSGLPSDRFSAERTGGSVSTLTIQRTQQEDSAVYLCASSQEQLVPYEQYFGPGTRLTVT.

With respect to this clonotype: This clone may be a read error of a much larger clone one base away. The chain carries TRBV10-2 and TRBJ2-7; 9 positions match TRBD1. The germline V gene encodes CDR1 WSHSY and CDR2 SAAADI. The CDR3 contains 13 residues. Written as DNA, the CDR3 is TGCGACAGCAACGCCGGGACAGGGAACGAGCAGTACTTC. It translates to CDSNAGTGNEQYF.

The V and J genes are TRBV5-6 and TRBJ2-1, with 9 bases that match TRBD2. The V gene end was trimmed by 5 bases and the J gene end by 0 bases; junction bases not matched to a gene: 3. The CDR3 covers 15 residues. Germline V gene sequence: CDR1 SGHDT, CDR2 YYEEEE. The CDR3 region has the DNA TGTGCCAGCAGTCGCGGGGGGGGCTCCTACAATGAGCAGTTCTTC. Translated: CASSRGGGSYNEQFF.

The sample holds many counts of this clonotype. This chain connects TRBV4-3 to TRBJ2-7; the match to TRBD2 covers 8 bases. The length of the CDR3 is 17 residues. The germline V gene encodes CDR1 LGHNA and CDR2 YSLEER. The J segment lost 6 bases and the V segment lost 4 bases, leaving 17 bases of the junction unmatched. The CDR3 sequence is CASSLQGWTGGPGEQYF. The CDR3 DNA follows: TGCGCCAGCAGCCTACAGGGATGGACGGGGGGGCCCGGCGAGCAGTACTTC.

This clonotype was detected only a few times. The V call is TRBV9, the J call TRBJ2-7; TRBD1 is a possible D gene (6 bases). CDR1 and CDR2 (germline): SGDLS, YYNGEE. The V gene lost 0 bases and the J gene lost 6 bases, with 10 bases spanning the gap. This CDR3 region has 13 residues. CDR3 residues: CASSVDTGIEQYF. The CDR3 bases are TGTGCCAGCAGCGTAGATACAGGGATCGAGCAGTACTTC.

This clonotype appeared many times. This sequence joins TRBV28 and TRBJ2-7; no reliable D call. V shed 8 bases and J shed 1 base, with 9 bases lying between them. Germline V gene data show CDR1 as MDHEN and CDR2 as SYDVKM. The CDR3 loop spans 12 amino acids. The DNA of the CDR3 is TGTGCCAGCGGGGTAGCTTCCTACGAGCAGTACTTC. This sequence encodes CASGVASYEQYF.

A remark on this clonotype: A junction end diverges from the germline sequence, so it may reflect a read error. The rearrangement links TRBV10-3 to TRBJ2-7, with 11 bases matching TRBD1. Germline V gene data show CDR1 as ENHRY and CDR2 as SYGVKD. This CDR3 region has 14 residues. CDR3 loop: CASSGDRGDYEQYF. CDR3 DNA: TGTGCCAGCAGTGGGGACAGGGGGGACTACGAGCAGTACTTC.

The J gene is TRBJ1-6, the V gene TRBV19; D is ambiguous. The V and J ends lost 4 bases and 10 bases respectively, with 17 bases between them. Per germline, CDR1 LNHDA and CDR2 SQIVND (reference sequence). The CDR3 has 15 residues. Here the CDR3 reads CASSNLGGLGSPLHF. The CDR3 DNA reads TGTGCCAGTAGTAACTTGGGCGGCCTAGGATCACCCCTCCACTTT. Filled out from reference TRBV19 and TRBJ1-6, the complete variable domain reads DGGITQSPKYLFRKEGQNVTLSCEQNLNHDAMYWYRQDPGQGLRLIYYSQIVNDFQKGDIAEGYSVSREKKESFPLTVTSAQKNPTAFYLCASSNLGGLGSPLHFGNGTRLTVT.

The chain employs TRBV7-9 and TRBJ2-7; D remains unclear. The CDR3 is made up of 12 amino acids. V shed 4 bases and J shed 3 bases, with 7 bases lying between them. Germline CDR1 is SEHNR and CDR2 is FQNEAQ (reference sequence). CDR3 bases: TGTGCCAGCAGCTCGGACCTCTACGAGCAGTACTTC. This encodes CASSSDLYEQYF.

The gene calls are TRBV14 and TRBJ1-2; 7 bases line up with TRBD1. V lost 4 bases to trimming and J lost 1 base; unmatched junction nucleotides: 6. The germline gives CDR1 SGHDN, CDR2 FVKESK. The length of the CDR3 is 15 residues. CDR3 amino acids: CASSRDRALNYGYTF. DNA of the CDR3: TGTGCCAGCAGCCGCGACAGGGCCCTTAACTATGGCTACACCTTC.

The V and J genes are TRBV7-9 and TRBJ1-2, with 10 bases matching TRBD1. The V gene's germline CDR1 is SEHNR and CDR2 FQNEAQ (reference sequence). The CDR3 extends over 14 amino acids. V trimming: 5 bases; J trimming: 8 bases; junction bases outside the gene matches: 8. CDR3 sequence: CASSLTGGAGGYTF. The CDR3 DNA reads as TGTGCCAGCAGCCTGACAGGGGGCGCGGGGGGCTACACCTTC.

CDR3 DNA sequence: TGTGCCAGCAGGCGACAGGCCTGGGGTTCCGGGGAGCTGTTTTTT. Its translation is CASRRQAWGSGELFF. J is TRBJ2-2 and V is TRBV6-5; possible D gene TRBD1, 6 bases. V dropped 6 bases and J dropped 6 bases, with 17 bases sitting between them. The CDR3 extends over 15 amino acids. Germline CDR1 and CDR2: MNHEY and SVGAGI.